What follows are 23 T cell receptor beta chains derived from one specimen sequenced in a study of blood T cell repertoires in COVID-19 (dated by TCRdb to about 2020). Preparation of the library involved the immunoSEQ multiplex PCR assay. This is the immuneACCESS table as TCRdb keeps it, with only in-frame sequences that have V and J called. A part of the clones is gone; compared with another copy, unresolved V genes explain less than half, and the rest is unexplained. Within this sample are 110,000 to 150,000 clones, with over 70% of them counted one time only. The top ten clones comprise about 1.7% of the sample. Sequenced sample: peripheral blood. These receptors all come from a woman aged 45-60 years with acute or convalescent COVID-19.

V gene TRBV5-8 combines with J gene TRBJ2-7; 11 bases align to TRBD2. This CDR3 comprises 15 residues. Germline CDR1 and CDR2: SGHTS and YDEGEE. V lost 3 bases, J lost 4 bases, and 6 bases stayed unmatched. CDR3 region: CASSWGGTSGYEQYF. The CDR3 DNA reads TGTGCCAGCAGCTGGGGCGGGACTAGCGGATACGAGCAGTACTTC.

The V and J genes are TRBV7-9 and TRBJ1-2, with D perhaps TRBD1 (6 bases). The CDR3 has 12 residues. In germline, CDR1 is SEHNR, CDR2 FQNEAQ (reference sequence). V dropped 10 bases and J dropped 5 bases, with 14 bases sitting between them. In nucleotides, the CDR3 is TGTGCCACCAAGGGGGTGGGGTATGGCTACACCTTC. Translation: CATKGVGYGYTF.

This rearrangement joins TRBV4-1 to TRBJ2-2; D gene ambiguous. Germline V gene lookup returns CDR1 MGHRA and CDR2 YSYEKL. V lost 4 bases to trimming and J lost 3 bases, with 12 bases between them. The CDR3 runs to 15 residues. CDR3 DNA sequence: TGCGCCAGCAGCCCCTTTGGGCAAGACACCGGGGAGCTGTTTTTT. It yields the protein CASSPFGQDTGELFF.

The V gene is TRBV2, the J gene TRBJ1-4; 9 bases match TRBD1. Looked up from germline, CDR1 is SNHLY and CDR2 is FYNNEI. CDR3 length: 14 residues. The J segment lost 8 bases and the V segment lost 8 bases, leaving 9 bases of the junction unmatched. The CDR3 is CASRRRDREEKLFF. The CDR3, as DNA: TGTGCCAGCCGACGGAGGGACAGGGAAGAAAAACTGTTTTTT.

The rearrangement joins TRBV9 to TRBJ2-7; D perhaps matches TRBD2 (7 bases). The V end was cut by 0 bases, the J end by 4 bases, with 17 bases between. This CDR3 spans 16 amino acids. Germline V gene sequence: CDR1 SGDLS, CDR2 YYNGEE. The CDR3 DNA reads TGTGCCAGCAGCGTAGACGGATTAGGGGGGGCTTACGAGCAGTACTTC. This translates into CASSVDGLGGAYEQYF.

J is TRBJ1-5 and V is TRBV11-2; 11 nucleotides match TRBD1. CDR1 SGHAT and CDR2 FQNNGV come from the germline V gene. V gave up 5 bases and J gave up 6 bases; unmatched junction bases: 3. There are 14 residues in the CDR3. This CDR3 is CASSVGTGGQPQHF. For the CDR3, the DNA is TGTGCCAGCAGCGTCGGGACAGGGGGTCAGCCCCAGCATTTT.

J is TRBJ1-5 and V is TRBV23-1; D might be TRBD1 (6 bases). TRBV23-1 is an ORF; its function is uncertain. V dropped 4 bases and J dropped 0 bases, with 16 bases sitting between them. The CDR3 totals 17 residues. CDR3 sequence reads: CASSRPRDTISNQPQHF. The CDR3 DNA reads as TGCGCCAGCAGTCGTCCTCGGGACACAATTAGCAATCAGCCCCAGCATTTT.

This clone came up once. The rearrangement links TRBV5-1 to TRBJ2-7, with D perhaps matching TRBD2 (6 bases). From germline, CDR1 is SGHRS and CDR2 YFSETQ. The CDR3 totals 16 residues. V was shortened by 3 bases and J by 3 bases, with 19 bases between the two germline ends. Here the CDR3 DNA reads TGCGCCAGCAGCTCCCCGGGCGGGACTTCCGTCTACGAGCAGTACTTC. Amino acid sequence: CASSSPGGTSVYEQYF.

The chain is built from TRBV27 and TRBJ1-5; D may be TRBD1 (6 bases). There are 12 residues in the CDR3. V was clipped by 8 bases and J by 7 bases, with 12 bases between them. Germline CDR1 is MNHEY and CDR2 is SMNVEV (reference sequence). The CDR3 protein is CASSPRGQPQHF. The CDR3 DNA reads TGTGCCAGCTCCCCGAGGGGGCAGCCCCAGCATTTT.

The chain is built from TRBV24-1 and TRBJ1-1, with D perhaps matching TRBD1 (5 bases). The CDR3 covers 11 residues. The germline gives CDR1 KGHDR, CDR2 SFDVKD. Trimming shortened V by 9 bases and J by 3 bases, and 7 bases separated the two germline ends. This CDR3 is CATQGDTEAFF. As DNA, the CDR3 is TGTGCCACCCAAGGGGACACTGAAGCTTTCTTT.

The chain employs TRBV30 and TRBJ1-1, with unresolved D. Between the trimmed V and J ends, which lost 2 bases and 4 bases, there was a span of 14 bases. Germline CDR1 is GTSNPN and CDR2 is SVGIG (reference sequence). This CDR3 spans 14 amino acids. CDR3 nucleotides: TGTGCCTGGAGTAGGTTACGGGATGGCACTGAAGCTTTCTTT. Translation gives CAWSRLRDGTEAFF.

The chain couples TRBV3-1 (or the pseudogene TRBV3-2) to TRBJ1-4; possible D gene TRBD1, 5 bases. V was clipped by 0 bases and J by 10 bases, with 15 bases between them. Germline V gives CDR1 LGHDT, CDR2 YNNKEL (reference sequence). The CDR3 is 15 amino acids. CDR3 sequence: CASSQDKGTGGKLFF. The CDR3 nucleotides read TGTGCCAGCAGCCAAGACAAGGGTACGGGGGGAAAACTGTTTTTT.

The chain combines TRBV9 with TRBJ2-5; 7 nucleotides agree with TRBD1. The CDR3 is made up of 13 amino acids. Germline assignment: CDR1 SGDLS and CDR2 YYNGEE. With 2 bases clipped from V and 6 bases from J, the junction kept 4 bases outside the gene matches. CDR3 residues: CASSVTGIQTQYF. CDR3 nucleotide sequence: TGTGCCAGCAGCGTGACAGGGATACAGACCCAGTACTTC.

This clone was counted a single time. The CDR3 DNA reads TGTGCCAGCAGTGAGGACTCGCCGGTGTGGTCCTACGAGCAGTACTTC. The encoded protein is CASSEDSPVWSYEQYF. This chain joins TRBV6-1 and TRBJ2-7, with D possibly TRBD2 on 5 matching bases. Germline values: CDR1 MNHNS, CDR2 SASEGT. V was trimmed by 3 bases and J by 1 base, leaving 16 bases between them. The CDR3 totals 16 residues.

V is TRBV10-2 and J is TRBJ1-2; D gene ambiguous. Between the trimmed V and J ends, which lost 2 bases and 4 bases, there was a span of 11 bases. Germline V gives CDR1 WSHSY, CDR2 SAAADI. CDR3 size: 14 residues. The DNA of the CDR3 is TGCGCCAGCAGTGAGAGTAGTGAATCCTATGGCTACACCTTC. It encodes CASSESSESYGYTF.

The chain has TRBV3-1 (or the pseudogene TRBV3-2) and TRBJ1-5; D not resolved. The V gene's germline CDR1 is LGHDT and CDR2 YNNKEL (reference sequence). Trimming took 1 base from V and 7 from J, leaving 11 bases between them. The CDR3 consists of 14 residues. The CDR3 is CASSQVRGEQPQHF. CDR3 bases: TGTGCCAGCAGCCAAGTACGGGGAGAACAGCCCCAGCATTTT.

As regards this clone: The same CDR3 also results from other DNA sequences found in this sample. The chain couples TRBV18 to TRBJ2-5; D call uncertain. V lost 3 bases and J lost 1, with 6 bases in between. CDR3 length: 13 amino acids. Germline CDR1 reads KGHSH; CDR2 reads LQKENI. Here the CDR3 reads CASSPGSQETQYF. The CDR3 coding sequence is TGTGCCAGCTCACCGGGCTCCCAAGAGACCCAGTACTTC.

The chain has TRBV12-3 or TRBV12-4 and TRBJ1-1; no clear D. The length of the CDR3 is 13 residues. The ends were cut back, 5 bases at V and 4 bases at J, with 11 bases in the middle. The CDR3 sequence is CASSAQTSTEAFF. The CDR3 DNA is TGTGCCAGCAGTGCGCAGACTTCCACTGAAGCTTTCTTT.

Regarding this clone: The same CDR3 arises from other DNA sequences in this sample as well. This chain uses TRBV9 with TRBJ1-2; no firm D call. This CDR3 contains 12 residues. Germline V gives CDR1 SGDLS, CDR2 YYNGEE. V was cut by 0 bases and J by 4 bases, with 4 bases left in between. This CDR3 is CASSVAGYGYTF. The CDR3 nucleotides read TGTGCCAGCAGCGTAGCGGGCTATGGCTACACCTTC.

This chain links TRBV7-3 with TRBJ2-3, with 7 bases identical to TRBD2. CDR3 length: 15 residues. The ends lost 5 bases at V and 1 base at J; junction bases unmatched: 6. CDR1 and CDR2 (germline): SGHTA, FQGTGA. CDR3 loop: CASSNSGSRTDTQYF. CDR3 sequence (DNA): TGTGCCAGCAGCAATAGCGGGTCTCGCACAGATACGCAGTATTTT.

As to this clone: At one of its ends the junction is not consistent with the germline gene, which may arise from a read error. The genes are TRBV19 and TRBJ2-7; 9 bases are a match to TRBD1. Germline CDR1 is LNHDA and CDR2 is SQIVND (reference sequence). The CDR3 consists of 14 residues. CDR3 loop: CASSMGTGFYEQYF. The DNA for the CDR3 is TGTGCGAGTAGTATGGGGACAGGGTTTTACGAGCAGTACTTC.

The chain joins TRBV5-1 to TRBJ2-7; 7 bases align to TRBD1. This CDR3 region has 13 residues. Per the germline V gene, CDR1 is SGHRS and CDR2 is YFSETQ. V dropped 5 bases and J dropped 6; count of bases not matched to a gene: 8. The CDR3 DNA sequence: TGCGCCAGCAGTTCACAGGGGTTCAGCGAGCAGTACTTC. This sequence encodes CASSSQGFSEQYF.

The V call is TRBV3-1 (or the pseudogene TRBV3-2), the J call TRBJ2-2, with a possible D match to TRBD1 (6 bases). This CDR3 has 14 amino acids. V was cut by 0 bases and J by 8 bases, with 10 bases left in between. The germline V gene has CDR1 LGHDT and CDR2 YNNKEL (reference sequence). CDR3: CASSQDEGVGELFF. In DNA form, the CDR3 reads TGTGCCAGCAGCCAAGATGAGGGGGTAGGGGAGCTGTTTTTT.